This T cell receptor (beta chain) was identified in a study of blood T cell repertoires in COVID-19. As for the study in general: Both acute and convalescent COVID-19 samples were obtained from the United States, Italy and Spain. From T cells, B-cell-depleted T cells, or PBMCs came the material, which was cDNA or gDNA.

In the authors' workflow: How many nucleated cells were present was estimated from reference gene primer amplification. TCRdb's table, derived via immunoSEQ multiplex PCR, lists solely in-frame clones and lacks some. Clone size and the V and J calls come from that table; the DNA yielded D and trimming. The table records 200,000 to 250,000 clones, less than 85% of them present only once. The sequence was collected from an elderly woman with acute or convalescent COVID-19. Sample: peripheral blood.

In DNA, the CDR3 is TGTGCCAGTAGATGGCAGGGCTTACCCGGGGAGCTGTTTTTT. Translating it yields CASRWQGLPGELFF. V is TRBV19 and J is TRBJ2-2, with D possibly being TRBD1 (5 bases). The CDR3 has 14 residues. Trimming removed 6 bases at V and 6 bases at J, with 14 bases between. Looked up from germline, CDR1 is LNHDA and CDR2 is SQIVND (reference sequence). Filled out from reference TRBV19 and TRBJ2-2, the complete variable domain reads DGGITQSPKYLFRKEGQNVTLSCEQNLNHDAMYWYRQDPGQGLRLIYYSQIVNDFQKGDIAEGYSVSREKKESFPLTVTSAQKNPTAFYLCASRWQGLPGELFFGEGSRLTVL.